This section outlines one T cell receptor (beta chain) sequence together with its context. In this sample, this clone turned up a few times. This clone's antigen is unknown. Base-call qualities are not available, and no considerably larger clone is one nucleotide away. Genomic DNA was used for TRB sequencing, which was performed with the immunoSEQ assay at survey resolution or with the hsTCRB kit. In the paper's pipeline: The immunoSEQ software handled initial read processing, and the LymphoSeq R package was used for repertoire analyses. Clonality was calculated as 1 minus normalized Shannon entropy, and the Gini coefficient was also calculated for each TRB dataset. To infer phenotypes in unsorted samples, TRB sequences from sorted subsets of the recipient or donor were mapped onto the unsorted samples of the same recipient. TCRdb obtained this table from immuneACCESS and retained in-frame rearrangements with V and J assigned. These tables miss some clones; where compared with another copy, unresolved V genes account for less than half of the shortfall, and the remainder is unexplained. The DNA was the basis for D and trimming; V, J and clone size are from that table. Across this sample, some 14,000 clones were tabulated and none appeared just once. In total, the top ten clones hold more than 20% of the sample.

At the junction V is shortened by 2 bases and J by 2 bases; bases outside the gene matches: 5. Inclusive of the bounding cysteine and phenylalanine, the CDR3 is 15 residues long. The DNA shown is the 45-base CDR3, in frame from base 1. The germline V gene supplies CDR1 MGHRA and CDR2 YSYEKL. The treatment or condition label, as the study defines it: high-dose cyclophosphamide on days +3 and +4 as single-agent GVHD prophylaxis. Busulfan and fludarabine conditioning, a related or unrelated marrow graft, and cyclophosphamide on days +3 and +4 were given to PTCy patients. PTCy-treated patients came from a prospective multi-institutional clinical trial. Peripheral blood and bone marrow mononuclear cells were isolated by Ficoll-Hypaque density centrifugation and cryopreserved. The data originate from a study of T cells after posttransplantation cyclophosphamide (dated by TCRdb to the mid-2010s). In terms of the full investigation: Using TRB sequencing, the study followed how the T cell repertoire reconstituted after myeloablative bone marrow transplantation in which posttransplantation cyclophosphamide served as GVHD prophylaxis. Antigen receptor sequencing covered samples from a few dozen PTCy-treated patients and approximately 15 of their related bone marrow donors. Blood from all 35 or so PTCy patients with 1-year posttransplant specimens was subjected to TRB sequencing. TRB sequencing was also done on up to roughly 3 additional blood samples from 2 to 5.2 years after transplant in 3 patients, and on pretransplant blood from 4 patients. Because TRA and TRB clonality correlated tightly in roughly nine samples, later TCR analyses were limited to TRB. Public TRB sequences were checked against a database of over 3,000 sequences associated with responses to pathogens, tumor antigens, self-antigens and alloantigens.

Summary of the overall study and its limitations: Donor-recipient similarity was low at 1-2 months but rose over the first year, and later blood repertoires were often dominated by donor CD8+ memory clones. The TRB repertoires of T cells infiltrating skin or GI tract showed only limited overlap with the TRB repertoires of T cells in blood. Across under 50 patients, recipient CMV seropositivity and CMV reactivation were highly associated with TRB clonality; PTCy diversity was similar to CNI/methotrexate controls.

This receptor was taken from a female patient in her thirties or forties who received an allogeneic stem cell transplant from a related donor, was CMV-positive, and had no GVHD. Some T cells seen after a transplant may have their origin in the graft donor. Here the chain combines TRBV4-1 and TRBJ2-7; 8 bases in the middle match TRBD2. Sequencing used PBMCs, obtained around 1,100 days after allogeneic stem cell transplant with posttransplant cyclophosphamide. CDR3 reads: CASSQPKAGAYEQYF. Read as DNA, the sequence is TGCGCCAGCAGCCAACCGAAAGCGGGGGCCTACGAGCAGTACTTC.